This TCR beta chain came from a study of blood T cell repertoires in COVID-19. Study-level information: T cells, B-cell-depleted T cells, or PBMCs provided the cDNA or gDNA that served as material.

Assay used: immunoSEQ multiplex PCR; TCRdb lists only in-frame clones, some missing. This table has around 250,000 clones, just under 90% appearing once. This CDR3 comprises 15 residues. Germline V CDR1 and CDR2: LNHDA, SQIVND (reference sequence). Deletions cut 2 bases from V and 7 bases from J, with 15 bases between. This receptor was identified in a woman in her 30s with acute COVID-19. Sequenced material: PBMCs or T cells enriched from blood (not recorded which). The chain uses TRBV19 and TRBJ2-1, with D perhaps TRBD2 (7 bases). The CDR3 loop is CASSITGGGGNEQFF. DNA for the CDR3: TGTGCCAGTAGTATAACGGGAGGAGGGGGAAATGAGCAGTTCTTC.